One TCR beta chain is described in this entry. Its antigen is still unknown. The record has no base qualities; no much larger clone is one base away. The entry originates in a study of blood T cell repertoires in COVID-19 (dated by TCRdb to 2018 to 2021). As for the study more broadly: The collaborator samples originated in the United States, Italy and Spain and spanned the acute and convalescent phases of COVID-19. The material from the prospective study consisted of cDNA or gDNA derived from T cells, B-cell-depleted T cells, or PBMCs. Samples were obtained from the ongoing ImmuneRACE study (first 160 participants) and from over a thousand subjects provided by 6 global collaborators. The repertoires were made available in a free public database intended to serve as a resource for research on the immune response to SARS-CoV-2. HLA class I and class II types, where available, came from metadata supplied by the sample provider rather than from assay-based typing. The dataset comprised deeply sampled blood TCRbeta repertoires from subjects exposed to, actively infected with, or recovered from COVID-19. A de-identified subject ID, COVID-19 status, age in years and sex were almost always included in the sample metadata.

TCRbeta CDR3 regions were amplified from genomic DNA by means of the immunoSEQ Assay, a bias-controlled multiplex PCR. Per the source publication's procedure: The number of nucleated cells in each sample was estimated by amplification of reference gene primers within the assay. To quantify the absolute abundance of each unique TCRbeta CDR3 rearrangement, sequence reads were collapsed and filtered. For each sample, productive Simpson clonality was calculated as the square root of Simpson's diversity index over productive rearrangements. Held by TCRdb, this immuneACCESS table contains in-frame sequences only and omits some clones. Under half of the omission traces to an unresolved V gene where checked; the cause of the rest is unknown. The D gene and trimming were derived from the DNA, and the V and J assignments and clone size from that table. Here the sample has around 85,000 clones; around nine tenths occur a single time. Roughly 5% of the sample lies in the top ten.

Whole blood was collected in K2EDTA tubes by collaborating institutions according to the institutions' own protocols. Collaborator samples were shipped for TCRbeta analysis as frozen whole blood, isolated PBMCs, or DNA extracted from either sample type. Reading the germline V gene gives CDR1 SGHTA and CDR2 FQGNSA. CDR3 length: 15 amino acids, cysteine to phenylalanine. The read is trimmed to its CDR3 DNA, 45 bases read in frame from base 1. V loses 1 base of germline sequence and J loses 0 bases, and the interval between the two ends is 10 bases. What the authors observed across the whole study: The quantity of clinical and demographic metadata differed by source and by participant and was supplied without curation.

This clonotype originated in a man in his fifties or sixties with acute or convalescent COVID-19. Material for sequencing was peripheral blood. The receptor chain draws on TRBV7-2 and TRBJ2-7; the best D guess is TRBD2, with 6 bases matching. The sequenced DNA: TGTGCCAGCAGCTTAGTCGTCGGGAGCTCCTACGAGCAGTACTTC. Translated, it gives CASSLVVGSSYEQYF.